This T cell receptor beta chain was obtained from a study of cytomegalovirus exposure and HLA in healthy donors. Study-level background: Earlier findings included about 120 million unique TCR beta sequences obtained from about 179 million T cells. For the roughly 370 genotyped donors, 75% to 90% fell within the Caucasian-associated ancestry cluster. Study outcomes and limitations: The study flagged around 160 TCR beta chains as cytomegalovirus-associated. An analysis was carried out later, and it reportedly showed fewer N-insertions in an Asian-associated ancestry cluster than the 666-donor mean.

Amplification used 60 Vbeta primers and 13 Jbeta primers. The repertoire was sequenced with immunoSEQ multiplex PCR; TCRdb's copy has only in-frame clones and lacks some. The sample consists of about 210,000 clones, about 81% of them appearing once. A remark on this clone: Its antigen is currently unknown.

Trimming took off 3 bases at V and 3 bases at J, with 9 bases between the two ends. Germline V CDR1 and CDR2: SGHNT, YYREEE (reference sequence). The CDR3 sequence is 13 residues long. The source is a man between 40 and 49 years old in good health and CMV-seropositive. The sequenced sample was PBMCs. The rearrangement uses TRBV5-4 and TRBJ1-2; D is possibly TRBD1 (5 bases). The CDR3 sequence: CASSSPGDYGYTF. CDR3 in DNA: TGTGCCAGCAGCTCCCCGGGGGACTATGGCTACACCTTC.